The present T cell receptor beta chain was sequenced within a study of regulatory T cells in long-lasting Graves disease. Study background: Under 3 months of antithyroid drugs had been taken by newly diagnosed Graves' patients. Points from the study as a whole: Newly diagnosed patients shared 966 public clonotypes; persistent patients shared some 2,700.

The CDR3 has 14 residues. The trim removed 5 bases at V and 6 bases at J, leaving 7 bases unmatched. Germline CDR1 MDHEN, CDR2 SYDVKM. Library construction for TCR beta used iRepertoire HTBI primers and Arm-PCR of CDR3 regions. In the authors' methods: Detected in the samples were approximately 58 TRBV and 15 or so TRBJ segments. Each CDR3 protein gets one entry after TCRdb re-called the multiplex PCR reads with MiXCR. The V and J calls were determined by TCRdb, not by the authors. Of some 200,000 distinct CDR3 sequences in the sample, about 19% were seen once. This clonotype was observed at least ten times. Antigen unknown. Time point defined: newly diagnosed GD, antithyroid drugs for less than 3 months. PBMC-derived RNA was used for the TCR library. The same data also went into a second study, on T cells in Graves' hyperthyroidism and ophthalmopathy.

The TCR comes from a woman in her 30s with Graves disease. Here the sequenced sample was peripheral blood mononuclear cells (PBMCs), taken at new diagnosis, from a patient treated with antithyroid drugs. V and J are TRBV28 and TRBJ1-5; 7 nucleotides line up with TRBD1. CDR3 sequence (DNA): TGTGCCAGCAGTCCCCCCGGACAGGTTCAGCCCCAGCATTTT. Translating it yields CASSPPGQVQPQHF.